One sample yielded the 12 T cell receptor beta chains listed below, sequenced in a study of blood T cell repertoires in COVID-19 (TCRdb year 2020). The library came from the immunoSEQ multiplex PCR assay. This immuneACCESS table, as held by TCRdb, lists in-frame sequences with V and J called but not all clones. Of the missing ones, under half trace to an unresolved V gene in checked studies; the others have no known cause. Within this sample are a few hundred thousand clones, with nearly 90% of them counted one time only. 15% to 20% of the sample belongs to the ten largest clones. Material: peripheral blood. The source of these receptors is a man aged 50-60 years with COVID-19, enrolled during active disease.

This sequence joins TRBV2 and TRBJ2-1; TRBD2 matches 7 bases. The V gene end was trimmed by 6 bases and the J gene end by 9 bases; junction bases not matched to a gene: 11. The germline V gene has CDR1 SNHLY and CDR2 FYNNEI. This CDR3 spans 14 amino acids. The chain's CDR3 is CASRAGTTSSEQFF. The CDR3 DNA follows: TGTGCCAGCAGGGCCGGGACTACTTCTAGTGAGCAGTTCTTC.

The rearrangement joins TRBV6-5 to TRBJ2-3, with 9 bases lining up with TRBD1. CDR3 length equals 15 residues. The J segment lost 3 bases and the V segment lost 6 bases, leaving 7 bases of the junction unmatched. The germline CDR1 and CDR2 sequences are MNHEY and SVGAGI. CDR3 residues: CASSPDRGGTDTQYF. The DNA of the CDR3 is TGTGCCAGCAGCCCGGACAGGGGCGGGACAGATACGCAGTATTTT.

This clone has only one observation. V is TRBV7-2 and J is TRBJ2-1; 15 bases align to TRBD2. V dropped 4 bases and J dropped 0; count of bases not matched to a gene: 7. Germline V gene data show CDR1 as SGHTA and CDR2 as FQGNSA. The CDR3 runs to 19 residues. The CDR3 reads CASSSPGLAGGNSYNEQFF. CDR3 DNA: TGTGCCAGCAGCTCACCCGGACTAGCGGGAGGGAACTCCTACAATGAGCAGTTCTTC.

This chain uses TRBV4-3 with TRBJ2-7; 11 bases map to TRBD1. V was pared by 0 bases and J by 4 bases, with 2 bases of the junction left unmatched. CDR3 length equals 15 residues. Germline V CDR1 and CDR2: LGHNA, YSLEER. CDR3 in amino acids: CASSQEGQGEYEQYF. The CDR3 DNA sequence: TGCGCCAGCAGCCAAGAGGGACAGGGGGAATACGAGCAGTACTTC.

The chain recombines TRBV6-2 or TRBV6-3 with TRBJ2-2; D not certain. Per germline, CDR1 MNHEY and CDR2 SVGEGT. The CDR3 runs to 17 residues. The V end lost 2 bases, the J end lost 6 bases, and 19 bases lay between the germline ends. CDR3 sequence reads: CASSYPPNSALAGELFF. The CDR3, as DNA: TGTGCCAGCAGTTACCCCCCTAACTCCGCCCTAGCCGGGGAGCTGTTTTTT.

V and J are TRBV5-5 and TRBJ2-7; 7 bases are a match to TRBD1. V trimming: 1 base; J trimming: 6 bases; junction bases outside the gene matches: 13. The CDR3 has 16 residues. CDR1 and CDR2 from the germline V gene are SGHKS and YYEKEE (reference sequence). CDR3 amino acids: CASSLRWDRIFGEQYF. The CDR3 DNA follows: TGTGCCAGCAGCTTGCGTTGGGACAGAATCTTCGGCGAGCAGTACTTC.

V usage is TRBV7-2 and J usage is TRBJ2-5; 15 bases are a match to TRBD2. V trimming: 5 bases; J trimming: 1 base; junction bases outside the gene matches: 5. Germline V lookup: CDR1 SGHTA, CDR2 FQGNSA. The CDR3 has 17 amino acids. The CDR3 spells CASSKGTSGGTQETQYF. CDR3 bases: TGTGCCAGCAGCAAAGGGACTAGCGGGGGGACCCAAGAGACCCAGTACTTC. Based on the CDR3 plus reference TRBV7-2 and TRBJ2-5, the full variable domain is GAGVSQSPSNKVTEKGKDVELRCDPISGHTALYWYRQSLGQGLEFLIYFQGNSAPDKSGLPSDRFSAERTGGSVSTLTIQRTQQEDSAVYLCASSKGTSGGTQETQYFGPGTRLLVL.

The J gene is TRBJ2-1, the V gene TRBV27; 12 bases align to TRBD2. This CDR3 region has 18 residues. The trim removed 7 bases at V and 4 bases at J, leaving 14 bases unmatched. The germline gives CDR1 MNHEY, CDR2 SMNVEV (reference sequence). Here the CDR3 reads CASKASLAGGSIYNEQFF. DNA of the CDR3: TGTGCCAGCAAAGCGTCACTAGCGGGAGGATCAATTTACAATGAGCAGTTCTTC.

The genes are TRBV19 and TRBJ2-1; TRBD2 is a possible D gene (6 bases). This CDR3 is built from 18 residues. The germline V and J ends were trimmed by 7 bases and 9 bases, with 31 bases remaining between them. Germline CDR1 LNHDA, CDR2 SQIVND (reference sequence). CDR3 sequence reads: CASTPRRWRDDTNVEQFF. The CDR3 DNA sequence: TGTGCCAGTACCCCTCGGAGATGGCGGGACGACACAAATGTTGAGCAGTTCTTC. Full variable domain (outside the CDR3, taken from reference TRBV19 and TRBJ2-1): DGGITQSPKYLFRKEGQNVTLSCEQNLNHDAMYWYRQDPGQGLRLIYYSQIVNDFQKGDIAEGYSVSREKKESFPLTVTSAQKNPTAFYLCASTPRRWRDDTNVEQFFGPGTRLTVL.

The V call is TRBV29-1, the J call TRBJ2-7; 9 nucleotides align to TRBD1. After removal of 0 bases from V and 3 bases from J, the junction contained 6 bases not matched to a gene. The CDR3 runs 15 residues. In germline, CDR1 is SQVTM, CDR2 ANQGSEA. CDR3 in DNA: TGCAGCGTTGAAGATCGTGGGACAGGGAGCTACGAGCAGTACTTC. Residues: CSVEDRGTGSYEQYF.

CDR3 nucleotide sequence: TGTGCCAGCAGCATCCTGCCCGACAGCCACTCGAAGTGGGGTTTCTTT. This codes for CASSILPDSHSKWGFF. The chain combines TRBV5-8 with TRBJ1-1; TRBD1 might be the D (5 bases). The germline CDR1 and CDR2 sequences are SGHTS and YDEGEE. The V gene lost 4 bases and the J gene lost 13 bases, with 29 bases spanning the gap. CDR3 length: 16 residues.

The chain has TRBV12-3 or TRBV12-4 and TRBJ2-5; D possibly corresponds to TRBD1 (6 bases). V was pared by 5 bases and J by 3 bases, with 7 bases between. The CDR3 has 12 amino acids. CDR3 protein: CASSRTEETQYF. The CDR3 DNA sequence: TGTGCCAGCAGTCGGACAGAAGAGACCCAGTACTTC.